There are a few counts of the clone carrying this TCR beta chain. Its antigen is not identified. This entry comes from a study of T cell repertoires in cytomegalovirus infection. Study at large: Selection of CMV epitopes for the study included recently identified HLA-C-restricted and well-studied HLA-B-restricted ones. CMV infection and matching HLA type were both indicated by public TCR beta signatures. Study observations and caveats: The ex vivo response showed dominance by HLA-C-restricted CMV-specific TCR beta clonotypes. Public TCR beta family frequency separated CMV-and-HLA carriers, including in an independent cohort.

TCRdb ran MiXCR on the reads and lists one entry per CDR3 protein. The data contain 750,000 to 900,000 distinct CDR3 sequences, around 29% of them seen just once; the ten biggest clones take up about an eighth. The V and J ends lost 2 bases and 7 bases, in that order; junction bases with no gene match: 7. This CDR3 is built from 15 residues. CDR1 is MNHNY, CDR2 SVGAGI, per germline (reference sequence). The material was cultured CD8+ T cells from PBMCs, obtained from culture after CMV antigen stimulation. The V gene is TRBV6-6, the J gene TRBJ1-5, with 8 bases that match TRBD1. The sequence was collected from a human donor in good health (CMV status not recorded). Some clones in this sample may be carry-over from other donors' samples. CDR3 residues: CASSYMDRVEQPQHF. The CDR3 bases are TGTGCCAGCAGTTACATGGACAGGGTGGAGCAGCCCCAGCATTTT.